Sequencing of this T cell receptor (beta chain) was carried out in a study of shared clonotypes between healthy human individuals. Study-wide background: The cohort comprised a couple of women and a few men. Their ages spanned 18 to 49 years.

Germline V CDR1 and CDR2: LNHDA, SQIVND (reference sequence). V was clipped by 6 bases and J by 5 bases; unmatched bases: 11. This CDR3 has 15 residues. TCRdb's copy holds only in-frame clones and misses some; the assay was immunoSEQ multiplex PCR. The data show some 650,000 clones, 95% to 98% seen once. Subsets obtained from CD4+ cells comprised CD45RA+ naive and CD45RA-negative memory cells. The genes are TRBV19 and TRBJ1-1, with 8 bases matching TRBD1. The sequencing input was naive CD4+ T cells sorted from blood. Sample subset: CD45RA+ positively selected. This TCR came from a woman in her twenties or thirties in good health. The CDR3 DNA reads TGTGCCAGTAGAGACAGACAGGGGCCGGATACTGAAGCTTTCTTT. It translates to CASRDRQGPDTEAFF.